Shown below are 28 T cell receptor beta chains from a single sample sequenced in a study of T cell changes during pregnancy in multiple sclerosis (dated by TCRdb to between 2018 and 2021). The protocol used for the library was the immunoSEQ multiplex PCR assay. TCRdb's version of the immuneACCESS table is confined to in-frame rearrangements and falls short of the full clone set. An unresolved V gene accounts for under half of the shortfall where checked; the remainder is of unknown origin. For this sample there are 70,000 to 85,000 clones; 90% to 95% appear just once. Clones ranked in the top ten supply around 2.6% of the sample. The sample here was peripheral blood, taken before pregnancy. These receptors all come from a female donor with multiple sclerosis, enrolled in a pregnancy study.

This clone was seen once. This chain connects TRBV4-1 to TRBJ1-2; D perhaps matches TRBD1 (5 bases). The CDR3 runs to 18 residues. V lost 5 bases, J lost 2 bases, and 24 bases lay in between. Per the germline V gene, CDR1 is MGHRA and CDR2 is YSYEKL. CDR3 in amino acids: CASSYSRDGRLGNYGYTF. CDR3 sequence (DNA): TGCGCCAGCAGCTACTCGCGGGACGGACGACTGGGGAACTATGGCTACACCTTC.

A few counts support this clone. The CDR3 region is CASMASGYEQYF. The CDR3 nucleotides are TGTGCCAGCATGGCTAGCGGCTACGAGCAGTACTTC. This chain uses TRBV2 with TRBJ2-7; 7 bases agree with TRBD2. CDR3 size: 12 residues. Per the germline V gene, CDR1 is SNHLY and CDR2 is FYNNEI. Losses at the gene ends were 7 bases for V and 3 bases for J; bases not matched to a gene: 3. Together with reference TRBV2 and TRBJ2-7, the CDR3 gives the full variable domain: EPEVTQTPSHQVTQMGQEVILRCVPISNHLYFYWYRQILGQKVEFLVSFYNNEISEKSEIFDDQFSVERPDGSNFTLKIRSTKLEDSAMYFCASMASGYEQYFGPGTRLTVT.

The chain's CDR3 is CASSLGTSGTTGELFF. The CDR3 nucleotides are TGTGCCAGCTCACTAGGGACTAGCGGGACCACCGGGGAGCTGTTTTTT. The chain is built from TRBV18 and TRBJ2-2, with 13 bases identical to TRBD2. CDR3 length: 16 residues. After removal of 4 bases from V and 4 bases from J, the junction contained 3 bases not matched to a gene. Germline-derived CDR1 and CDR2 are KGHSH and LQKENI. Supplemented by reference TRBV18 and TRBJ2-2, the full variable domain reads NAGVMQNPRHLVRRRGQEARLRCSPMKGHSHVYWYRQLPEEGLKFMVYLQKENIIDESGMPKERFSAEFPKEGPSILRIQQVVRGDSAAYFCASSLGTSGTTGELFFGEGSRLTVL.

This CDR3 is CASSLEDRGYEQYF. In DNA, the CDR3 is TGTGCCAGCAGCCTGGAGGACAGGGGCTACGAGCAGTACTTC. The chain recombines TRBV14 with TRBJ2-7; TRBD1 aligns across 9 bases. Looked up from germline, CDR1 is SGHDN and CDR2 is FVKESK. With V trimmed by 4 bases and J by 3 bases, 4 bases remained unmatched. This CDR3 is 14 amino acids long.

This chain links TRBV15 with TRBJ2-7, with D unresolved. The CDR3 extends over 13 amino acids. The germline CDR1 and CDR2 sequences are LNHNV and YYDKDF (reference sequence). Trimming took off 1 base at V and 6 bases at J, with 10 bases between the two ends. CDR3: CATSRGLGIEQYF. The CDR3 DNA sequence: TGTGCCACCAGCAGAGGGCTTGGCATCGAGCAGTACTTC.

The chain recombines TRBV28 with TRBJ1-5, with 9 bases fitting TRBD1. The CDR3 loop spans 16 amino acids. CDR1 and CDR2 (germline): MDHEN, SYDVKM. V lost 2 bases and J lost 0; bases outside the gene matches: 2. The CDR3 region is CASSLGQGTSNQPQHF. The CDR3 DNA sequence: TGTGCCAGCAGTTTAGGACAGGGGACTAGCAATCAGCCCCAGCATTTT.

This rearrangement joins TRBV27 to TRBJ2-5; D might be TRBD1 (6 bases). The CDR3 has 14 residues. Germline V CDR1 and CDR2: MNHEY, SMNVEV (reference sequence). V lost 0 bases and J lost 5, with 10 bases in between. The CDR3 protein is CASSLSGAWETQYF. The CDR3 region has the DNA TGTGCCAGCAGTTTATCGGGGGCCTGGGAGACCCAGTACTTC.

The J gene is TRBJ2-5, the V gene TRBV28; 14 bases align to TRBD2. The germline gives CDR1 MDHEN, CDR2 SYDVKM. The CDR3 contains 17 residues. Trimming at V came to 5 bases and at J to 4 bases, leaving 9 bases not matched to a gene. The CDR3 loop reads CASSTVKGLAGVETQYF. CDR3 sequence (DNA): TGTGCCAGCAGTACTGTTAAGGGACTAGCGGGAGTAGAGACCCAGTACTTC.

This clone was recorded once. The chain carries TRBV29-1 and TRBJ2-3; the D gene is possibly TRBD2 (6 bases). The CDR3 loop spans 13 amino acids. Trimming shortened V by 4 bases and J by 1 base, and 9 bases separated the two germline ends. The V gene's germline CDR1 is SQVTM and CDR2 ANQGSEA. CDR3 sequence reads: CSVAPGGTDTQYF. The CDR3 DNA follows: TGCAGCGTTGCACCGGGGGGCACAGATACGCAGTATTTT.

This chain connects TRBV9 to TRBJ2-2; TRBD2 matches 8 bases. In germline, CDR1 is SGDLS, CDR2 YYNGEE. Trimming took 4 bases from V and 4 from J; bases not matched to a gene: 6. There are 15 residues in the CDR3. The DNA for the CDR3 is TGTGCCAGCAGCACGAGCGGGGGCCCCACCGGGGAGCTGTTTTTT. This translates into CASSTSGGPTGELFF.

J is TRBJ2-7 and V is TRBV5-1; no definite D call. The CDR3 runs 12 residues. V was clipped by 4 bases and J by 2 bases, with 7 bases between them. CDR1 is SGHRS, CDR2 YFSETQ, per germline. This chain's CDR3 is CASSLPTYEQYF. CDR3 DNA sequence: TGCGCCAGCAGCCTACCTACCTACGAGCAGTACTTC.

The V call is TRBV10-3, the J call TRBJ2-2, with D unresolved. The CDR3 covers 14 residues. CDR1 ENHRY and CDR2 SYGVKD come from the germline V gene. Deletions cut 0 bases from V and 5 bases from J, with 7 bases between. Here the CDR3 DNA reads TGTGCCATCAGTGAGTCGACTCAAACCGGGGAGCTGTTTTTT. This encodes CAISESTQTGELFF.

The rearrangement links TRBV13 to TRBJ2-7; 7 bases line up with TRBD2. CDR3 length equals 13 residues. Germline lookup yields CDR1 PRHDT and CDR2 FYEKMQ (reference sequence). V shed 0 bases and J 5 bases; nucleotides not matched to a gene: 1. The DNA of the CDR3 is TGTGCCAGCAGCTTAGGGGCGGGAGACGAGCAGTACTTC. It yields the protein CASSLGAGDEQYF.

As concerns this clone: Relative to the germline gene, one junction end is altered; a read error may explain this. The chain combines TRBV14 with TRBJ2-1; 9 nucleotides line up with TRBD1. Germline CDR1 is SGHDN and CDR2 is FVKESK. This CDR3 region has 18 residues. CDR3 bases: TGTGCCAGCAGCCAAGATTGGACAGGGGATTTAGGGGCTAATGGGCAGTTCTTC. Amino acids: CASSQDWTGDLGANGQFF. Full variable domain (missing parts from reference TRBV14 and TRBJ2-1): EAGVTQFPSHSVIEKGQTVTLRCDPISGHDNLYWYRRVMGKEIKFLLHFVKESKQDESGMPNNRFLAERTGGTYSTLKVQPAELEDSGVYFCASSQDWTGDLGANGQFFGPGTRLTVL.

J is TRBJ2-1 and V is TRBV29-1, with 9 nucleotides matching TRBD1. Trimming at V came to 6 bases and at J to 8 bases, leaving 17 bases not matched to a gene. Germline V CDR1 and CDR2: SQVTM, ANQGSEA. The CDR3 contains 16 residues. CDR3 amino acids: CSVSQDTGGPRDEQFF. The DNA for the CDR3 is TGCAGCGTGTCTCAGGACACAGGGGGCCCCAGGGATGAGCAGTTCTTC.

This clone was seen only once. The V gene is TRBV27, the J gene TRBJ1-1; TRBD1 is a possible D gene (6 bases). V shed 5 bases and J shed 2 bases, with 9 bases lying between them. Germline V gene data show CDR1 as MNHEY and CDR2 as SMNVEV (reference sequence). The CDR3 is 13 residues long. The CDR3 region has the DNA TGTGCCAGCAGTACAGGGTACAACACTGAAGCTTTCTTT. Translated: CASSTGYNTEAFF.

The V and J genes are TRBV7-2 and TRBJ2-5; TRBD1 agrees at 9 bases. Germline V gene lookup returns CDR1 SGHTA and CDR2 FQGNSA. The V segment lost 3 bases and the J segment 4 bases; nucleotides outside the gene matches: 15. This CDR3 has 18 residues. The CDR3 sequence: CASSFVPGQGGVAETQYF. The CDR3 DNA reads as TGTGCCAGCAGCTTTGTCCCGGGACAGGGAGGCGTAGCAGAGACCCAGTACTTC.

The chain is built from TRBV6-1 and TRBJ2-3, with D unresolved. Germline CDR1 is MNHNS and CDR2 is SASEGT. The CDR3 runs 13 residues. Trimming took 8 bases from V and 6 from J, leaving 15 bases between them. This chain's CDR3 is CASDKSAEDTQYF. The CDR3 DNA reads TGTGCCAGCGATAAGTCGGCGGAGGATACGCAGTATTTT.

The CDR3: CASNARSGDIQYF. Here the CDR3 DNA reads TGTGCCAGCAATGCGAGGAGCGGGGACATTCAGTACTTC. The gene calls are TRBV2 and TRBJ2-4; TRBD2 matches 7 bases. Germline V gene sequence: CDR1 SNHLY, CDR2 FYNNEI. Unmatched junction bases numbered 8, after V lost 7 bases and J lost 8 bases. The CDR3 runs 13 residues.

This chain connects TRBV6-5 to TRBJ1-1, with D possibly TRBD1 on 5 matching bases. The CDR3 runs to 14 residues. Trimming removed 6 bases at V and 11 bases at J, with 22 bases between. The germline V gene has CDR1 MNHEY and CDR2 SVGAGI. CDR3 coding DNA: TGTGCCAGCAGGTCCCGGTGGACGGGGGATTGGGCTTTCTTT. It yields the protein CASRSRWTGDWAFF.

V is TRBV4-1 and J is TRBJ2-7; perhaps TRBD2 as D (5 bases). V lost 1 base, J lost 2 bases, and 12 bases lay in between. Germline CDR1 reads MGHRA; CDR2 reads YSYEKL. The CDR3 runs to 15 residues. The CDR3 here is CASSQALGLTYEQYF. The CDR3 DNA is TGCGCCAGCAGCCAAGCCCTCGGACTGACCTACGAGCAGTACTTC.

The chain recombines TRBV7-9 with TRBJ1-4, with a weak D call TRBD1 (5 bases). The germline V gene has CDR1 SEHNR and CDR2 FQNEAQ (reference sequence). V gave up 5 bases and J gave up 2 bases, with 9 bases separating them. The CDR3 is 14 residues long. The CDR3 nucleotides read TGTGCCAGCAGCCTGAGACAGACTAATGAAAAACTGTTTTTT. Its protein is CASSLRQTNEKLFF. Full variable domain (missing parts from reference TRBV7-9 and TRBJ1-4): DTGVSQNPRHKITKRGQNVTFRCDPISEHNRLYWYRQTLGQGPEFLTYFQNEAQLEKSRLLSDRFSAERPKGSFSTLEIQRTEQGDSAMYLCASSLRQTNEKLFFGSGTQLSVL.

J is TRBJ2-2 and V is TRBV11-3, with TRBD2 matching 10 bases. V lost 4 bases to trimming and J lost 4 bases; unmatched junction nucleotides: 6. The CDR3 extends over 16 amino acids. Looked up from germline, CDR1 is SGHNT and CDR2 is YENEEA. The CDR3 sequence: CASSSGTSDFTGELFF. For the CDR3, the DNA is TGTGCCAGCAGCTCCGGGACTAGCGACTTCACCGGGGAGCTGTTTTTT.

This clone was observed a handful of times. The chain links TRBV9 to TRBJ2-7, with 8 bases fitting TRBD2. This CDR3 has 16 amino acids. With V trimmed by 1 base and J by 5 bases, 11 bases remained unmatched. Germline V gene data show CDR1 as SGDLS and CDR2 as YYNGEE. The CDR3 is CASSVRGREGLNEQYF. CDR3 in DNA: TGTGCCAGCAGCGTACGGGGCCGGGAGGGCCTCAACGAGCAGTACTTC.

This clone was found a few times. As DNA, the CDR3 is TGTGCCAGCTACCGGGACTGGAACACTGAAGCTTTCTTT. Protein: CASYRDWNTEAFF. The chain employs TRBV19 and TRBJ1-1, with D perhaps matching TRBD1 (5 bases). This CDR3 contains 13 residues. The germline V gene encodes CDR1 LNHDA and CDR2 SQIVND (reference sequence). Trimming took off 9 bases at V and 1 base at J, with 12 bases between the two ends.

The rearrangement links TRBV7-9 to TRBJ2-1; 12 bases match TRBD2. V lost 1 base, J lost 6 bases, and 1 base stayed unmatched. The CDR3 is made up of 15 amino acids. Germline CDR1 reads SEHNR; CDR2 reads FQNEAQ (reference sequence). CDR3 loop: CASSLGLAGVNEQFF. In DNA form, the CDR3 reads TGTGCCAGCAGCTTAGGACTAGCGGGAGTCAATGAGCAGTTCTTC. Supplemented by reference TRBV7-9 and TRBJ2-1, the full variable domain reads DTGVSQNPRHKITKRGQNVTFRCDPISEHNRLYWYRQTLGQGPEFLTYFQNEAQLEKSRLLSDRFSAERPKGSFSTLEIQRTEQGDSAMYLCASSLGLAGVNEQFFGPGTRLTVL.

V and J are TRBV15 and TRBJ2-1, with 8 nucleotides matching TRBD2. The CDR3 runs to 16 residues. The V and J ends lost 4 bases and 7 bases, in that order; junction bases with no gene match: 12. Germline CDR1 reads LNHNV; CDR2 reads YYDKDF (reference sequence). In nucleotides, the CDR3 is TGTGCCACCAGCACTCGGGTAGCGGGAAGGGGTAATGAGCAGTTCTTC. Translation: CATSTRVAGRGNEQFF.

This chain uses TRBV29-1 with TRBJ2-5; perhaps TRBD2 as D (6 bases). V was cut by 7 bases and J by 1 base, with 7 bases left in between. The CDR3 is made up of 11 amino acids. The germline V gene has CDR1 SQVTM and CDR2 ANQGSEA. The CDR3 DNA reads TGCAGCGCAGCGGGCCAAGAGACCCAGTACTTC. This codes for CSAAGQETQYF.